This T cell receptor beta chain was profiled in a study of CD8+ T cells in alopecia areata (dated by TCRdb to between 2017 and 2018). Notes on the research overall: Treated patients were enrolled in an open-label pilot trial of oral tofacitinib, 5 to 10 mg twice daily, for moderate-to-severe alopecia areata. Patients received tofacitinib for 6 to 18 months and were then followed off drug for 6 months to check for delayed response and recurrence. The study used high-throughput TCRbeta sequencing to examine T cell clonal expansion in alopecia areata, in both the C3H/HeJ mouse model and human patients. On the human side, TCRbeta sequencing was run on scalp tissue and on sorted CD4+ and CD8+ peripheral blood T cells from healthy controls and from alopecia areata patients with either patchy or totalis/universalis disease. Biopsies were taken from tofacitinib-treated patients at baseline and again at 4 and 24 weeks into treatment, and several of those patients also had a later scalp biopsy. Clonality in the scalp was compared among normal scalp (n=4), patchy alopecia areata scalp (n=8), and alopecia totalis/universalis scalp (n=8). RNA was obtained with the PAXgene miRNA kit for fixed scalp, the miRNeasy kit for PBMCs, and the RNeasy kit for mouse skin. Amplification of TCRbeta CDR3 regions was done by immunoSEQ multiplex PCR using 35 Vbeta forward primers and 13 Jbeta reverse primers. Overall results and qualifications from the work: Resident alphabeta T cells in normal human skin are also sequenced, complicating scalp TCR repertoire analysis, unlike mouse skin dominated by gammadelta T cells. Compared with normal scalp, lesional scalp had higher clonality and more expanded CD8+ clones, particularly in alopecia totalis/universalis, a pattern that suggests antigenic drive. Shared TCR sequences between patients were less evident than in mice, which may be partly attributable to HLA diversity in the patient population.

The receptor library was made with the immunoSEQ multiplex PCR assay. RNA was extracted from all samples and reverse transcribed into cDNA, which served as template for TCR sequencing. SuperScript III was used for first-strand cDNA synthesis, primed with a 2:1 mix of oligo-dT and random hexamers. A synthetic immune receptor repertoire was used to measure amplification bias, and any remaining bias was corrected computationally. As for the authors' bioinformatics: Raw reads were preprocessed to remove errors, and CDR3 was defined by IMGT conventions from the conserved cysteine to phenylalanine. Clonality was calculated as 1 minus Shannon entropy normalized by log2 of the number of productive unique TCRs. CD4 or CD8 identity of scalp clones was inferred by cross-referencing scalp TCRbeta sequences with sorted blood CD4 and CD8 repertoires. TCRdb took over this immuneACCESS table, retaining in-frame rearrangements with V and J assigned. Such tables are incomplete; in checked studies, under half of the missing clones stem from an unresolved V gene, and the remainder is unexplained. V, J and clone size are those of that table, while D and trimming were read from the DNA. The sample profile shows over 85,000 clones; about 40% of them were found once. The ten top clones hold 1% to 1.5% of the sample.

Lesional scalp punch biopsies and peripheral blood were obtained from alopecia areata patients. PBMCs were isolated by density centrifugation and stained for CD3, CD4 and CD8, and CD4+ and CD8+ T cells were sorted on a FACSAria. In its sample, this clone was seen a few times. There is no known antigen for this receptor. Base-call qualities are not available, and no considerably larger clone is one nucleotide away. The CDR3 sequence holds 17 residues, the cysteine and phenylalanine included. The retained sequence is limited to the CDR3, 51 bases, with the frame set at the first base. The germline V gene supplies CDR1 SGHVS and CDR2 FQNEAQ. V is cut back by 5 bases and J by 3 bases, with 7 bases in the junction unmatched.

The receptor was isolated from a human donor with alopecia areata. Material: CD4+ T cells sorted from blood. The V and J genes are TRBV7-8 and TRBJ2-1, and 13 junctional nucleotides match TRBD2. The nucleotides read TGTGCCAGCAGCACCTTGACTAGCGGGGGGATCTACAATGAGCAGTTCTTC. Its translation is CASSTLTSGGIYNEQFF. With the portions outside the CDR3 filled from the reference TRBV7-8 and TRBJ2-1 genes, the complete variable region becomes GAGVSQSPRYKVAKRGQDVALRCDPISGHVSLFWYQQALGQGPEFLTYFQNEAQLDKSGLPSDRFFAERPEGSVSTLKIQRTQQEDSAVYLCASSTLTSGGIYNEQFFGPGTRLTVL.